This TCR beta chain comes out of a study of OX40 agonist ivuxolimab in advanced cancers. Study-level information: One patient with hepatocellular carcinoma and two with cutaneous melanoma, three in all, had partial responses.

Turning to this clone: Its antigen is unknown.

Germline V gene sequence: CDR1 SGHDN, CDR2 FVKESK. V gave up 3 bases and J gave up 3 bases, with 5 bases separating them. The CDR3 length is 12 residues. This table comes from immunoSEQ multiplex PCR, and its TCRdb copy is limited to in-frame clones, with some not included. Of about 72,000 clones detected, 88% appear once; the ten largest clones hold under 1%. Whole-study results and caveats: Researchers did not establish what antigens the expanded peripheral T cells target.

The sequence was obtained from an adult with an advanced solid tumor such as melanoma, head and neck, liver or kidney cancer. The V and J genes are TRBV14 and TRBJ1-1; D ambiguous. The material sequenced was CD4+ or CD8+ T cells sorted from blood, taken in a trial of the OX40 agonist ivuxolimab. The CDR3 DNA is TGTGCCAGCAGCCAGGCCTACACTGAAGCTTTCTTT. Its translation: CASSQAYTEAFF.